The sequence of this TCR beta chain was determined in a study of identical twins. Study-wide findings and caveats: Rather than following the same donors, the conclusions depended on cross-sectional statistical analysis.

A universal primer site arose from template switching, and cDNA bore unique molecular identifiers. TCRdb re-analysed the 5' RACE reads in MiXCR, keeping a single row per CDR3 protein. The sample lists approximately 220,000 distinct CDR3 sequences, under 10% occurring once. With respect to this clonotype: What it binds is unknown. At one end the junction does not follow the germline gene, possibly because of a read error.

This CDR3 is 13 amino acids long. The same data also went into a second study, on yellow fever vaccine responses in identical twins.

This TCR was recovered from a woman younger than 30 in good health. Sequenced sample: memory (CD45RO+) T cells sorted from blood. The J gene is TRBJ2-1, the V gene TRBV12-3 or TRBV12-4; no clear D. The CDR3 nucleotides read TGTGCCAGCAGTTTTCGCGGATACAATGATCAGTTCTTC. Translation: CASSFRGYNDQFF.